This T cell receptor beta chain was retrieved from a study of cytomegalovirus exposure and HLA in healthy donors. The wider study: Sequencing of about 179 million T cells in an earlier analysis found around 120 million unique TCR beta sequences. Study-level findings and limits: A later analysis appeared to link common viral pathogens to several of the most significant clusters. A later analysis revealed that TCR association rates differed between HLA loci, peaking at DRB1 and bottoming out at HLA-C.

With 60 Vbeta and 13 Jbeta primers, the PCR was carried out. The method was immunoSEQ multiplex PCR; TCRdb's version includes in-frame clones alone and lacks a portion of them. The sample lists 150,000 to 200,000 clones, about 78% occurring once. Regarding this clone: Its antigen is undetermined.

The trim removed 3 bases at V and 5 bases at J, leaving 4 bases unmatched. The germline gives CDR1 MDHEN, CDR2 SYDVKM. The CDR3 spans 15 residues. This clonotype originated in a woman aged 50 to 65 in good health and CMV-seropositive. The chain joins TRBV28 to TRBJ2-4, with TRBD1 identical over 10 bases. Sequences were obtained from PBMCs. CDR3 loop: CASSFPGQGENIQYF. DNA for the CDR3: TGTGCCAGCAGTTTTCCCGGACAGGGGGAAAACATTCAGTACTTC.